This T cell receptor (beta chain) was recorded in a study of T cells after yellow fever vaccination. In this sample, this clonotype turned up a few times. Antigen: not known. Trimming pared 0 bases from V and 5 bases from J, leaving 9 bases between. The CDR3 has 14 amino acids. Per the germline V gene, CDR1 is SGHRS and CDR2 is YFSETQ. The TCR cDNA carried a universal primer site and UMIs from 5'RACE template switching. In TCRdb, the 5' RACE reads were re-called with MiXCR into one record per CDR3 protein. The data show 450,000 to 550,000 distinct CDR3 sequences, about a fifth seen once. Study-level findings and limits: Sorted repertoires could include abundant contaminating clonotypes from bulk cells. Though weaker, the secondary response peaked faster, on day 5 versus 15. Clonotypes appearing in both CD4 and CD8 compartments existed, and their share was small.

The chain employs TRBV5-1 and TRBJ1-5, with D possibly being TRBD1 (5 bases). The clonotype comes from a man in his late teens or twenties who received the YFV17D yellow fever vaccine. Sequencing used PBMCs, obtained approximately 22 days after the first yellow fever vaccination. Here the CDR3 reads CASSLEGTDQPQHF. DNA for the CDR3: TGCGCCAGCAGCTTGGAAGGGACTGATCAGCCCCAGCATTTT.